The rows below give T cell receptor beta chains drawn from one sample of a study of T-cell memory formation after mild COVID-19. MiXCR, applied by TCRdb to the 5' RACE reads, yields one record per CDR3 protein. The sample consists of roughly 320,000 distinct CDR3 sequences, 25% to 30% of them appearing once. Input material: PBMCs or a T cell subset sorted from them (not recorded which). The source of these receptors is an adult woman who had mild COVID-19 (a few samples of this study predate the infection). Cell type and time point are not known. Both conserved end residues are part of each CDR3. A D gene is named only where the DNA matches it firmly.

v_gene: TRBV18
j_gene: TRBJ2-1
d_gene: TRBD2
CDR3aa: CASSPPGLAGGDEQFF

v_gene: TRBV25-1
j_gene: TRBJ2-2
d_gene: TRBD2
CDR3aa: CASSEFGLAEYTGELFF

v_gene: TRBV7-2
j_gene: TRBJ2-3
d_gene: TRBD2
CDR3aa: CASSLGLAGDGDTQYF

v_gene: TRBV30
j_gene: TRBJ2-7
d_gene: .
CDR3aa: CAWMVELYEQYF

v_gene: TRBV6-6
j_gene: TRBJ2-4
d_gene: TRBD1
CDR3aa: CASWPGQGTNIQYF

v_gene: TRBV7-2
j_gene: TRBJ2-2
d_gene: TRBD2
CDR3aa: CASSPTSGYFNTGELFF

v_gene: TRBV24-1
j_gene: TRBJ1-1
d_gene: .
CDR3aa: CATSDAGWGTEAFF

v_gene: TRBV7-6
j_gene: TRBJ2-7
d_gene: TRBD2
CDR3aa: CASSLVAGGPEQYF

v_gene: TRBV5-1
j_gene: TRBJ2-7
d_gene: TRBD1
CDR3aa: CASTVDGQGSYEQYF

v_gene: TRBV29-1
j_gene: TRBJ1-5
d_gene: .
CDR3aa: CSVGENSNQPQHF

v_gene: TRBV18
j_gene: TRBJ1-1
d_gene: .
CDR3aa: CASSGDMNTEAFF

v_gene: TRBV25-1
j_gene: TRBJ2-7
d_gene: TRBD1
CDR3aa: CASSITGGSYEQYF

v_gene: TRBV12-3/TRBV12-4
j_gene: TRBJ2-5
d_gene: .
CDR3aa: CASSFSVRETQYF

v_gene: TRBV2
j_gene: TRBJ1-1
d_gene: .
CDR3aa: CASSQSRGLNTEAFF

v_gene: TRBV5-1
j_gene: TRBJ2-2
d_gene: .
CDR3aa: CASSSGTTTGELFF

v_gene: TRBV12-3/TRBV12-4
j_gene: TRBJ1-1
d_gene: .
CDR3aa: CASNWGVTAFF

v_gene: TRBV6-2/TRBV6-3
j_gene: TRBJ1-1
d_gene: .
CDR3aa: CASSYSRGKTEAFF

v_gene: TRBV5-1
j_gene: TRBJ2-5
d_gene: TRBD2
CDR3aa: CASSLSGTSPRETQYF

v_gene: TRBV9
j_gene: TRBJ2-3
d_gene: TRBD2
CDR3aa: CASSGFYSGTSTDTQYF

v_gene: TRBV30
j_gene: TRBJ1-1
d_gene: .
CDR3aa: CAWGGLNTEAFF

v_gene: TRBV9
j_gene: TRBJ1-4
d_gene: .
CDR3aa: CASSVTAGPNEKLFF

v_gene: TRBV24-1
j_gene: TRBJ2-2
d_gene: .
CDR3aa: CATSDPPRGGLTGELFF